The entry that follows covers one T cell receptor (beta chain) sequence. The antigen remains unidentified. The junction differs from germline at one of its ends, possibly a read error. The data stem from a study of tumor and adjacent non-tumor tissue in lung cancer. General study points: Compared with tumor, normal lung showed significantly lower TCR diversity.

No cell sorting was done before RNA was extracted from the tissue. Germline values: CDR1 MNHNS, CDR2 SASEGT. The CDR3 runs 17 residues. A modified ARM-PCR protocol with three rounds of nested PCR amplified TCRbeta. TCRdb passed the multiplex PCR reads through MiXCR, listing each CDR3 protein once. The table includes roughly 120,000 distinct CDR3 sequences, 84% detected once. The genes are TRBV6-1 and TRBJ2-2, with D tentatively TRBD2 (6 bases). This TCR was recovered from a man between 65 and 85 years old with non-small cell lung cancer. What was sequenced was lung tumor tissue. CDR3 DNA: TGTTCCAGCAGGGAGGAGGGACCGTTTACATACACCGGAGAGCTGTTTTTT. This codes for CSSREEGPFTYTGELFF.